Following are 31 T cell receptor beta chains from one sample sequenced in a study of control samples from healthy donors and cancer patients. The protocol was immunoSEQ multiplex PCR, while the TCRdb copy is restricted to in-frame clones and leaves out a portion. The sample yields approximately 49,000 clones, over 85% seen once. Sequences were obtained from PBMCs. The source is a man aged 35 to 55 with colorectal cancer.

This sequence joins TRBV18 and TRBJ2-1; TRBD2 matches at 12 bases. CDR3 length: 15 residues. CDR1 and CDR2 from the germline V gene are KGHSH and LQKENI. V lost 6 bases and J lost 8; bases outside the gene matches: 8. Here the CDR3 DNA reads TGTGCCAGCTCTCCGACTAGCGGGAGTAACTATGAGCAGTTCTTC. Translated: CASSPTSGSNYEQFF.

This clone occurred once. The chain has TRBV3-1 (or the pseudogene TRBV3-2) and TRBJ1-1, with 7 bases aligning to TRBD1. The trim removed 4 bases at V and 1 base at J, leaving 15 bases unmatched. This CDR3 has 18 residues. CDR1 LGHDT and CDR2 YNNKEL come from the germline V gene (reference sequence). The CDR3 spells CASSLSRPWDRKNTEAFF. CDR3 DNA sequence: TGTGCCAGCAGCCTCTCAAGGCCCTGGGACAGAAAGAACACTGAAGCTTTCTTT.

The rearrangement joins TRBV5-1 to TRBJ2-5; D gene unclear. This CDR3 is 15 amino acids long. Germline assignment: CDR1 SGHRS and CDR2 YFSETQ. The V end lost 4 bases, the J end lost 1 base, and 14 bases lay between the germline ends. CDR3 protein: CASSLTKASQETQYF. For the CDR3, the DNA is TGCGCCAGCAGCCTAACTAAAGCAAGCCAAGAGACCCAGTACTTC.

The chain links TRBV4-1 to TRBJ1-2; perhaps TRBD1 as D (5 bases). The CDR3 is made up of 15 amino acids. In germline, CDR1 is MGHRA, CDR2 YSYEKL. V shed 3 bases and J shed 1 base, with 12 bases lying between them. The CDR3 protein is CASSQGIQGNYGYTF. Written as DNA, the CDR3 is TGCGCCAGCAGCCAGGGCATTCAGGGTAACTATGGCTACACCTTC.

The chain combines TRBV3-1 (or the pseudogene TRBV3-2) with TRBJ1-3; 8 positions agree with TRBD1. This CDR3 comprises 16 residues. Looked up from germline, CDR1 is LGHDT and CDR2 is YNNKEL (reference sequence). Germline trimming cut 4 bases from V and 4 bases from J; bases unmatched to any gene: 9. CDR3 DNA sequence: TGTGCCAGCAGCCGAACTCAGGGGGCTACGGGAAACACCATATATTTT. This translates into CASSRTQGATGNTIYF.

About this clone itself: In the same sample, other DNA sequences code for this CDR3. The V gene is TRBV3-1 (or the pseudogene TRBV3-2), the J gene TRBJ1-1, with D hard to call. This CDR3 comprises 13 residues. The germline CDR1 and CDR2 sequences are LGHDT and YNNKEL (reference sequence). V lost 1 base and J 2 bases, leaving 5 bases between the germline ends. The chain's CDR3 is CASSQAENTEAFF. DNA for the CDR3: TGTGCCAGCAGCCAAGCAGAAAACACTGAAGCTTTCTTT.

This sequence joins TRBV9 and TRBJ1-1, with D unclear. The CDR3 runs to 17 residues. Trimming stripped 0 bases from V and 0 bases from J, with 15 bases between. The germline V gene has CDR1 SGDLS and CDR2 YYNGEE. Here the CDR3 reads CASSVASVDPMNTEAFF. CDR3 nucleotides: TGTGCCAGCAGCGTAGCCTCTGTGGACCCGATGAACACTGAAGCTTTCTTT.

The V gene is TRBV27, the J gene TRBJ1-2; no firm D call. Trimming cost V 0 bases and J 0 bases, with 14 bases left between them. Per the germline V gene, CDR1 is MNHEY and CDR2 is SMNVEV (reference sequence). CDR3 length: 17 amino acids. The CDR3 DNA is TGTGCCAGCAGTTTATCAGGCGGGCAGCTTACTAACTATGGCTACACCTTC. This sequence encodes CASSLSGGQLTNYGYTF.

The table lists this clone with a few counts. The CDR3 region has the DNA TGTGCCAGCAGTTTAAGACAGGGGGTTCAGCCCCAGCATTTT. This encodes CASSLRQGVQPQHF. The V call is TRBV27, the J call TRBJ1-5; 9 nucleotides agree with TRBD1. CDR3 size: 14 residues. J was trimmed by 6 bases and V by 2 bases; bases with no gene match: 2. The germline CDR1 and CDR2 sequences are MNHEY and SMNVEV (reference sequence).

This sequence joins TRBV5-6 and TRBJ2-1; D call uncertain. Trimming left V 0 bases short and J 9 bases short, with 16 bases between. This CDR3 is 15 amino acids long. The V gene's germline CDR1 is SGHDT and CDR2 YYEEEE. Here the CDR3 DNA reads TGTGCCAGCAGCTTGGTGGTAGGAGCCGGTAGTGAGCAGTTCTTC. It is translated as CASSLVVGAGSEQFF.

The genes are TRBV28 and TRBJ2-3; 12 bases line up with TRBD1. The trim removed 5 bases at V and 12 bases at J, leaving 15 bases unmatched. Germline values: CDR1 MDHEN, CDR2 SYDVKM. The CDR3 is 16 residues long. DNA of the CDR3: TGTGCCAGCAGTCCCCGGGACAGGGGGCCACACAAGTCACAGTATTTT. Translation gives CASSPRDRGPHKSQYF.

The CDR3 region is CASSYVGDPREQYF. DNA of the CDR3: TGTGCCAGCAGTTATGTTGGAGATCCACGCGAGCAGTACTTC. The chain recombines TRBV6-5 with TRBJ2-7; D gene unclear. Germline V CDR1 and CDR2: MNHEY, SVGAGI. The CDR3 is 14 residues long. V lost 3 bases and J 6 bases, leaving 15 bases between the germline ends.

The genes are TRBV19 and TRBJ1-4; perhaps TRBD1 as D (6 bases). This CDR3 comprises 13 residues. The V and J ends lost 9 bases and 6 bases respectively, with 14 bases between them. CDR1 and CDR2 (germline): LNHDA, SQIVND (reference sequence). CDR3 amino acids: CASKRGDHEKLFF. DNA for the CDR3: TGTGCCAGCAAAAGGGGGGACCATGAAAAACTGTTTTTT.

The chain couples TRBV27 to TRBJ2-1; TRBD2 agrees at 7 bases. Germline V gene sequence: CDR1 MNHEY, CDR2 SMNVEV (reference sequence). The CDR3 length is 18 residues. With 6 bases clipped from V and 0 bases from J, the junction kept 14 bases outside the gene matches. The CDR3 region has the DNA TGTGCCAGCAGCTCGGGACTACCTAGCTGGAGCTCCTACAATGAGCAGTTCTTC. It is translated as CASSSGLPSWSSYNEQFF.

The CDR3 sequence is CAWRSPGGLNTEAFF. CDR3 DNA: TGTGCCTGGAGATCCCCAGGGGGACTGAACACTGAAGCTTTCTTT. This chain uses TRBV30 with TRBJ1-1, with 7 positions matching TRBD1. The CDR3 extends over 15 amino acids. Trimming at V came to 3 bases and at J to 0 bases, leaving 7 bases not matched to a gene. Germline loops: CDR1 GTSNPN, CDR2 SVGIG (reference sequence).

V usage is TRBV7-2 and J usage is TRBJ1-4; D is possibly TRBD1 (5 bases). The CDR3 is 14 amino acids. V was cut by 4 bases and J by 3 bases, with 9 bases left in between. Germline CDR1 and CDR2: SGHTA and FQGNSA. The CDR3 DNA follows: TGTGCCAGCAGCTCCCCGGGGGCTAATGAAAAACTGTTTTTT. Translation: CASSSPGANEKLFF.

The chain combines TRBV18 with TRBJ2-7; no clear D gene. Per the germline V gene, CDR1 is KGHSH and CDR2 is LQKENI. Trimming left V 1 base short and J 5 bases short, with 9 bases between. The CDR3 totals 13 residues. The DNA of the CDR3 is TGTGCCAGCTCACCACGCCAGCCCCACGAGCAGTACTTC. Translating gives CASSPRQPHEQYF.

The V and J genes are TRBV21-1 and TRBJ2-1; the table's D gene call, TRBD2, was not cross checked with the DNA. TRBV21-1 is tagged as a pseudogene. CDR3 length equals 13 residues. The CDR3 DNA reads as TGTGCCAGACTGACTAGCGTTTACAATGAGCAGTTCTTC. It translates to CARLTSVYNEQFF.

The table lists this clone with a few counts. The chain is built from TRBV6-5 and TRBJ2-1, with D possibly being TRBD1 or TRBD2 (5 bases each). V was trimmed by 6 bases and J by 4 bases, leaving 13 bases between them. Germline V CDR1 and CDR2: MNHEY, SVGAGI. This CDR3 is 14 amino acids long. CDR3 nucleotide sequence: TGTGCCAGCAGCCTTGGTGGGGGTTACAATGAGCAGTTCTTC. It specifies CASSLGGGYNEQFF.

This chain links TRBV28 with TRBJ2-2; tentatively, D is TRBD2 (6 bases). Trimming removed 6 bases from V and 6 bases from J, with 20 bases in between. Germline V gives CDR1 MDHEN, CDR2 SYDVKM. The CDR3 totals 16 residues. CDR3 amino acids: CASRRRGAGVPGELFF. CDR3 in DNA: TGTGCCAGCAGGCGGCGGGGCGCGGGTGTTCCCGGGGAGCTGTTTTTT.

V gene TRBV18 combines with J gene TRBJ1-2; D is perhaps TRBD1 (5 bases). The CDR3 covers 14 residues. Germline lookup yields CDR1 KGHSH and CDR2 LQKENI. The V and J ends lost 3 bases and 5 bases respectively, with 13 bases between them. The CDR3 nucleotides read TGTGCCAGCTCACCCCCAGGGTGGGGTTATGGCTACACCTTC. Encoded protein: CASSPPGWGYGYTF.

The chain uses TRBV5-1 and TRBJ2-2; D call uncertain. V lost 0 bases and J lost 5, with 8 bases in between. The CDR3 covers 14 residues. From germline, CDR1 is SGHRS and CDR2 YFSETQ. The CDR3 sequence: CASSLEAHTGELFF. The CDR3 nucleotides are TGCGCCAGCAGCTTGGAAGCGCATACCGGGGAGCTGTTTTTT.

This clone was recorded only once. The CDR3 DNA follows: TGTGCCAGCAGCCCTTGGGGACAGAACACCGGGGAGCTGTTTTTT. Its protein product is CASSPWGQNTGELFF. V gene TRBV9 combines with J gene TRBJ2-2; D may be TRBD1 (6 bases). The V end was cut by 4 bases, the J end by 1 base, with 11 bases between. This CDR3 has 15 residues. Germline CDR1 is SGDLS and CDR2 is YYNGEE. Variable domain in full (rest from reference TRBV9 and TRBJ2-2): DSGVTQTPKHLITATGQRVTLRCSPRSGDLSVYWYQQSLDQGLQFLIQYYNGEERAKGNILERFSAQQFPDLHSELNLSSLELGDSALYFCASSPWGQNTGELFFGEGSRLTVL.

The CDR3 DNA follows: TGTGCCATCAGTGGACAGGGTGGGTCCGGGGAGCTGTTTTTT. It specifies CAISGQGGSGELFF. The chain carries TRBV10-3 and TRBJ2-2; 7 bases are a match to TRBD1. This CDR3 region has 14 residues. V trimming: 4 bases; J trimming: 6 bases; junction bases outside the gene matches: 5. Germline V gene sequence: CDR1 ENHRY, CDR2 SYGVKD.

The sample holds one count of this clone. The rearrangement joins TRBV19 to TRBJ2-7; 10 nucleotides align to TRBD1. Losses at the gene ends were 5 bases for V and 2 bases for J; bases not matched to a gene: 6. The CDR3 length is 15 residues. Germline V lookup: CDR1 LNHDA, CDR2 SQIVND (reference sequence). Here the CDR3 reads CASSAPGQGTYEQYF. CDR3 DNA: TGTGCCAGTAGTGCACCGGGACAGGGGACCTACGAGCAGTACTTC.

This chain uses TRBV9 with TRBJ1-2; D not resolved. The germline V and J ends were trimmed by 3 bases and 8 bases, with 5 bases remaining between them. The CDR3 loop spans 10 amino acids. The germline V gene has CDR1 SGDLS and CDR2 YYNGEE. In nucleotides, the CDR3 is TGTGCCAGCAGCGGGGAGGGCTACACCTTC. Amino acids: CASSGEGYTF.

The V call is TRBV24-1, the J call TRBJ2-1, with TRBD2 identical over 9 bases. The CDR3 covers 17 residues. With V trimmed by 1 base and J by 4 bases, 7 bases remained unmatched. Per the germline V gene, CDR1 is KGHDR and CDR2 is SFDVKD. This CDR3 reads CATSDFPSTSGYNEQFF. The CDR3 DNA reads TGTGCCACCAGTGATTTCCCGTCGACTAGCGGATACAATGAGCAGTTCTTC.

The CDR3 nucleotides are TGTGCCATCAGTGAGTCACCCGAAAACATTCAGTACTTC. Encoded protein: CAISESPENIQYF. The chain has TRBV10-3 and TRBJ2-4; D unresolved. The germline CDR1 and CDR2 sequences are ENHRY and SYGVKD. There are 13 residues in the CDR3. V lost 0 bases to trimming and J lost 5 bases, with 5 bases between them.

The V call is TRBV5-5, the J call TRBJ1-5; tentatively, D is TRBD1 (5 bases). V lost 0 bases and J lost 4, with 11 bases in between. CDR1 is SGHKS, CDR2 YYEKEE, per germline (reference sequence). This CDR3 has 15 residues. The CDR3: CASSLGQFLNQPQHF. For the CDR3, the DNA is TGTGCCAGCAGCTTGGGACAGTTCCTGAATCAGCCCCAGCATTTT.

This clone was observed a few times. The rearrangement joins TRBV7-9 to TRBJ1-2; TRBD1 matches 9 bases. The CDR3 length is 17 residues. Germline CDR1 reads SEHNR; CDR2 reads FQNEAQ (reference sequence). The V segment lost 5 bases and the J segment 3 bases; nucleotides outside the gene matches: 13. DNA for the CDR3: TGTGCCAGCAGCACCTGGGACAGGGTCAAGCGTTACTATGGCTACACCTTC. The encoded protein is CASSTWDRVKRYYGYTF.

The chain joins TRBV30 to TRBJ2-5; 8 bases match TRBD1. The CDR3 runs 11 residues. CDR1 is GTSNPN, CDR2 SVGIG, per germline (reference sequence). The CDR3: CSGGRQETQYF. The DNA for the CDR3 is TGTTCAGGGGGCAGACAAGAGACCCAGTACTTC.